This T cell receptor beta chain was identified in a study of cytomegalovirus exposure and HLA in healthy donors. Study-wide results and caveats: The listing of 150 or so TCR beta chains classed them as cytomegalovirus-associated. In an earlier analysis, about 87% or about 30%: the productive usage of most TCR beta V segments.

CDR1 and CDR2 from the germline V gene are MNHNS and SASEGT. V was trimmed by 4 bases and J by 8 bases, leaving 14 bases between them. This CDR3 has 14 residues. A few counts support this clone. The antigen remains undetermined. Use of 60 Vbeta and 13 Jbeta primers characterized the PCR. TCRdb keeps only in-frame clones here, not all; method: immunoSEQ multiplex PCR. The repertoire holds 90,000 to 120,000 clones, with around 74% as singletons. The chain combines TRBV6-1 with TRBJ1-4; perhaps TRBD1 as D (6 bases). Sequencing used PBMCs. This clonotype was sampled from a woman in her thirties or forties in good health and CMV-seropositive. For the CDR3, the DNA is TGTGCCAGCAGTGTCTCGGGGGGCGGCGAAAAACTGTTTTTT. Its translation is CASSVSGGGEKLFF.